The 2 T cell receptor beta chains in this list originate from one sample, sequenced in a study of graft-versus-host responses after intestinal transplantation (dated by TCRdb to the early 2020s). The time point label of this sample denotes: cells obtained before transplantation from donor or recipient. Library preparation used the immunoSEQ multiplex PCR assay. In TCRdb, the immuneACCESS table is reduced to in-frame sequences with V and J assigned. These tables do not hold every clone; where another copy was compared, an unresolved V gene accounts for under half, and the others remain unexplained. The sample includes approximately 85,000 clones, with around 93% observed a single time. The top ten constitute 7% to 8.5% of the sample. No cognate antigen is known for these TCRs. The material sequenced was unstimulated CD8+ T cells sorted from spleen or lymph node cells, taken before transplant. The source is a human donor who was the organ donor for an intestinal transplant.

This clone has just a few counts. The rearrangement uses TRBV7-9 and TRBJ1-2, with 7 bases aligning to TRBD1. The junction had 9 bases not matched to a gene; V was cut back by 4 bases and J by 4 bases. Per germline, CDR1 SEHNR and CDR2 FQNEAQ (reference sequence). CDR3 length: 15 residues. This chain's CDR3 is CASSSAGQPIYGYTF. The DNA of the CDR3 is TGTGCCAGCAGCTCGGCGGGACAGCCGATCTATGGCTACACCTTC.

The rearrangement links TRBV5-6 to TRBJ2-5; 7 nucleotides line up with TRBD2. The CDR3 extends over 16 amino acids. The germline V gene has CDR1 SGHDT and CDR2 YYEEEE. V lost 1 base and J lost 1; bases outside the gene matches: 7. The CDR3 spells CASSLWGTGGQETQYF. The CDR3 DNA follows: TGTGCCAGCAGCTTGTGGGGGACGGGGGGCCAAGAGACCCAGTACTTC.